This TCR beta chain was identified during a study of cytomegalovirus exposure and HLA in healthy donors. CDR1 and CDR2 from the germline V gene are SGHNT and YENEEA. There are 16 residues in the CDR3. J gave up 7 bases and V 0 bases, and 11 bases lay outside the gene matches. The PCR used 60 Vbeta and 13 Jbeta primers. Clones were read by immunoSEQ multiplex PCR, and TCRdb kept only the in-frame ones, dropping some. Among some 140,000 clones listed, 74% were seen once. Material: PBMCs. The chain recombines TRBV11-3 with TRBJ1-1, with TRBD1 identical over 7 bases. This TCR was recovered from a man younger than 45 in good health and CMV-seronegative. The CDR3 DNA reads as TGTGCCAGCAGCTTAGATGGAAGACAGGGATCGAGTGAAGCTTTCTTT. Translating it yields CASSLDGRQGSSEAFF.